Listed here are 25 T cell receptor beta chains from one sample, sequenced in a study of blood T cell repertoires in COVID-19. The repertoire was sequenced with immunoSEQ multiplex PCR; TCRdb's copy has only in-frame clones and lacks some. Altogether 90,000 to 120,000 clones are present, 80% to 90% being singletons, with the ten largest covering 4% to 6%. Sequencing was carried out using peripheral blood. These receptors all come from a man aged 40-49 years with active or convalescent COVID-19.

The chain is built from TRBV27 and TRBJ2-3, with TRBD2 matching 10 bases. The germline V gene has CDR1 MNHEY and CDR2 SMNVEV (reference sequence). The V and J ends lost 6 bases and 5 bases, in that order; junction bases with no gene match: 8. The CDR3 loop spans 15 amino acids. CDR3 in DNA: TGTGCCAGCAGCTCTAGCGGGAGTCATGGAGATACGCAGTATTTT. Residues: CASSSSGSHGDTQYF.

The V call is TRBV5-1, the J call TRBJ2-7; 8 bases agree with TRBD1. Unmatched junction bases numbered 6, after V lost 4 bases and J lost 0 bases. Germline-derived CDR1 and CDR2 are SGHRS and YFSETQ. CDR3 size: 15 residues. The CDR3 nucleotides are TGCGCCAGCAGCCTTCGACAGGGGAGCTCCTACGAGCAGTACTTC. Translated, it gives CASSLRQGSSYEQYF.

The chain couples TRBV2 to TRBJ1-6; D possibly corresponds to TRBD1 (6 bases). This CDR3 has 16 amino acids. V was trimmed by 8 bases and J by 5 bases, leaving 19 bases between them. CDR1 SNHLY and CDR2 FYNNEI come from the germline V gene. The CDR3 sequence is CASGPPLGGNNSPLHF. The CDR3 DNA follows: TGTGCCAGCGGACCCCCTTTAGGGGGAAATAATTCACCCCTCCACTTT.

As DNA, the CDR3 is TGCGCCAGCAACCCGGTGAATTCACCCCTCCACTTT. This encodes CASNPVNSPLHF. The chain is built from TRBV4-1 and TRBJ1-6; D gene unclear. The CDR3 covers 12 residues. Germline V gene data show CDR1 as MGHRA and CDR2 as YSYEKL. Trimming stripped 7 bases from V and 7 bases from J, with 8 bases between.

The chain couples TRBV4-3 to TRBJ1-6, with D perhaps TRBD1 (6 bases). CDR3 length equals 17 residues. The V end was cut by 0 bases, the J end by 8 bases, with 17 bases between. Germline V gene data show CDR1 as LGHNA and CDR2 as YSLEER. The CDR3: CASSQDLGAGTYSPLHF. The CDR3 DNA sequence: TGCGCCAGCAGCCAAGATCTTGGAGCAGGGACATATTCACCCCTCCACTTT.

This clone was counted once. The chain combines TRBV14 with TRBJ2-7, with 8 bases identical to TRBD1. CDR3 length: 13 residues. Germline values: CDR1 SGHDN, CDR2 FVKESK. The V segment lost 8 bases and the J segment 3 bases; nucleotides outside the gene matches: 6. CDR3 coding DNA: TGTGCCAGCTTTTATACAGGGGGCTACGAGCAGTACTTC. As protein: CASFYTGGYEQYF.

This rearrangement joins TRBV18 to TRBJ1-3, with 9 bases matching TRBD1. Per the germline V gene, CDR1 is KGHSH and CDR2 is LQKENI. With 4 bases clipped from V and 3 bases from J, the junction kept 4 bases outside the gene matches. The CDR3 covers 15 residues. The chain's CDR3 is CASSQQGAIGNTIYF. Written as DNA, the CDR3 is TGTGCCAGCTCACAACAGGGGGCGATTGGAAACACCATATATTTT.

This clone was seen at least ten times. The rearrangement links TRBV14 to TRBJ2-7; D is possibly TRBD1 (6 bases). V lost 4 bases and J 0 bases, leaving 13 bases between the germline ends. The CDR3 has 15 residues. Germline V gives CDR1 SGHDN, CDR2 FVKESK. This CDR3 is CASSPWTVSSYEQYF. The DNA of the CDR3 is TGTGCCAGCAGCCCCTGGACAGTGAGCTCCTACGAGCAGTACTTC.

Here the CDR3 reads CASSQAPRGTTGGYTF. In DNA, the CDR3 is TGCGCCAGCAGCCAAGCTCCCCGGGGAACGACTGGGGGCTACACCTTC. This chain links TRBV4-3 with TRBJ1-2; D is unresolved. From germline, CDR1 is LGHNA and CDR2 YSLEER. The CDR3 covers 16 residues. V was shortened by 1 base and J by 8 bases, with 20 bases between the two germline ends.

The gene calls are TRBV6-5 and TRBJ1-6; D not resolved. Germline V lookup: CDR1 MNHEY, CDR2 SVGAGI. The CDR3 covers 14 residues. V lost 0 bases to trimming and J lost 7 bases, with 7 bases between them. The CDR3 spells CASSYSGRNSPLHF. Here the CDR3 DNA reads TGTGCCAGCAGTTACTCGGGCAGAAATTCACCCCTCCACTTT.

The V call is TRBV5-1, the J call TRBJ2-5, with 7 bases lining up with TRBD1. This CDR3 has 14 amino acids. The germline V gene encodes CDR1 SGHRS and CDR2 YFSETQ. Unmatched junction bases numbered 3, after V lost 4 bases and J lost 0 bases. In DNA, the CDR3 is TGCGCCAGCAGCGAGACAGGGTACCAAGAGACCCAGTACTTC. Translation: CASSETGYQETQYF.

CDR3 loop: CASSPHTAPTNEKLFF. CDR3 DNA: TGTGCCAGCAGCCCGCACACAGCCCCAACTAATGAAAAACTGTTTTTT. The V gene is TRBV7-9, the J gene TRBJ1-4, with D unresolved. CDR1 is SEHNR, CDR2 FQNEAQ, per germline (reference sequence). V lost 5 bases to trimming and J lost 0 bases, with 13 bases between them. This CDR3 is built from 16 residues.

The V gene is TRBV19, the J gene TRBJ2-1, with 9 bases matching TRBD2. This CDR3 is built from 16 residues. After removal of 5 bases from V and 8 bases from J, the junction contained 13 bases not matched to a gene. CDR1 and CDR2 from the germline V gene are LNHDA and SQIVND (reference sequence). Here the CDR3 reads CASSQSGGRAWDEQFF. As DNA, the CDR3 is TGTGCCAGTAGTCAGTCGGGCGGGAGGGCCTGGGATGAGCAGTTCTTC. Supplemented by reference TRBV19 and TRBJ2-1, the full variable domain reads DGGITQSPKYLFRKEGQNVTLSCEQNLNHDAMYWYRQDPGQGLRLIYYSQIVNDFQKGDIAEGYSVSREKKESFPLTVTSAQKNPTAFYLCASSQSGGRAWDEQFFGPGTRLTVL.

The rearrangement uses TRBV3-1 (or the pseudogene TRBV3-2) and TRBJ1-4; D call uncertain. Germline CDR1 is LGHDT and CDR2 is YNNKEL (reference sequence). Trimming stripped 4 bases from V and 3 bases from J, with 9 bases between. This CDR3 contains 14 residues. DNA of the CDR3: TGTGCCAGCAGCCTAACAGATTCTAATGAAAAACTGTTTTTT. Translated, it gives CASSLTDSNEKLFF.

Written as DNA, the CDR3 is TGTGCCAGTAGTATCCAGATGAACACTGAAGCTTTCTTT. As protein: CASSIQMNTEAFF. V gene TRBV19 combines with J gene TRBJ1-1; D remains unclear. This CDR3 spans 13 amino acids. V was trimmed by 3 bases and J by 0 bases, leaving 5 bases between them. Germline-derived CDR1 and CDR2 are LNHDA and SQIVND (reference sequence).

The CDR3 here is CASSYSTLNVLTF. The CDR3 DNA reads as TGTGCCAGCAGTTACTCTACCCTAAACGTCCTGACTTTC. The rearrangement joins TRBV6-2 or TRBV6-3 to TRBJ2-6; no firm D call. Germline CDR1 is MNHEY and CDR2 is SVGEGT. V lost 0 bases, J lost 10 bases, and 7 bases lay in between. The CDR3 length is 13 residues.

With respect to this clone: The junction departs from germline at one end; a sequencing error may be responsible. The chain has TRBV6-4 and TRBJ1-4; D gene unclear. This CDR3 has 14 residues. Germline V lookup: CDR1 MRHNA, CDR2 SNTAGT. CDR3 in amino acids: CASSDSLSKTATVF. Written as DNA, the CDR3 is TGTGCCAGCAGTGACTCGTTATCGAAGACTGCCACTGTTTTT.

CDR3 DNA: TGTGCCAGCAGCTTGGCTAGCGGGCATAGGAGCTCCTACGAGCAGTACTTC. Translating gives CASSLASGHRSSYEQYF. The chain is built from TRBV11-2 and TRBJ2-7; TRBD2 aligns across 8 bases. Germline CDR1 and CDR2: SGHAT and FQNNGV. Losses at the gene ends were 3 bases for V and 0 bases for J; bases not matched to a gene: 10. The CDR3 totals 17 residues.

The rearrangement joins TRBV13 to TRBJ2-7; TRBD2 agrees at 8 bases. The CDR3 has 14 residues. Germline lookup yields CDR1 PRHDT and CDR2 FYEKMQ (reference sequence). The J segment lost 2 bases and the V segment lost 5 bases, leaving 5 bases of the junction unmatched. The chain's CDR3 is CASSVSSGTYEQYF. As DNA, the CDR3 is TGTGCCAGCAGCGTTAGTAGCGGGACCTACGAGCAGTACTTC.

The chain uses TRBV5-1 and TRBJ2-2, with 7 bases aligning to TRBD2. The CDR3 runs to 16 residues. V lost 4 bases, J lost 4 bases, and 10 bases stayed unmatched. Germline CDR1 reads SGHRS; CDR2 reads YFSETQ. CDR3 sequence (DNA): TGCGCCAGCAGCCCGCGGGAGTCGGCCTTCACCGGGGAGCTGTTTTTT. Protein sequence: CASSPRESAFTGELFF.

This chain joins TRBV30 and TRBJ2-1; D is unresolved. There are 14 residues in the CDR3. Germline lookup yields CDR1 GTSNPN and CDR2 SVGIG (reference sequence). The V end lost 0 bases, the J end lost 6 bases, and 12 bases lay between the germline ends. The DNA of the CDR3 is TGTGCCTGGAGTGTTCTCGTATCGGTCAATGAGCAGTTCTTC. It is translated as CAWSVLVSVNEQFF.

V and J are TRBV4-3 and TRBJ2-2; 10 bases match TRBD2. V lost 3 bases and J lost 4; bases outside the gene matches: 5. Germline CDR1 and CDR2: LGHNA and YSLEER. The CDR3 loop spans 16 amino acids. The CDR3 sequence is CASSQVAGGGTGELFF. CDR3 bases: TGCGCCAGCAGCCAGGTAGCGGGAGGAGGCACCGGGGAGCTGTTTTTT.

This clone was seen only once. CDR3 sequence reads: CASSLPEQGIQPQHF. CDR3 in DNA: TGTGCCAGCAGTTTACCCGAACAGGGAATTCAGCCCCAGCATTTT. V is TRBV28 and J is TRBJ1-5, with a weak D call TRBD1 (6 bases). CDR3 length equals 15 residues. Trimming pared 2 bases from V and 6 bases from J, leaving 14 bases between. Per germline, CDR1 MDHEN and CDR2 SYDVKM. The full variable domain, in which reference TRBV28 and TRBJ1-5 provide the parts outside the CDR3, is DVKVTQSSRYLVKRTGEKVFLECVQDMDHENMFWYRQDPGLGLRLIYFSYDVKMKEKGDIPEGYSVSREKKERFSLILESASTNQTSMYLCASSLPEQGIQPQHFGDGTRLSIL.

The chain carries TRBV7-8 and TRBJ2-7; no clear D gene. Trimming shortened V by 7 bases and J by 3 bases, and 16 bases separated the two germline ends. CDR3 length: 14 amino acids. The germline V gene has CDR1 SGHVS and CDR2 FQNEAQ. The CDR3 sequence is CASNSGTLIYEQYF. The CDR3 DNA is TGTGCCAGCAACTCAGGCACCCTAATCTACGAGCAGTACTTC.

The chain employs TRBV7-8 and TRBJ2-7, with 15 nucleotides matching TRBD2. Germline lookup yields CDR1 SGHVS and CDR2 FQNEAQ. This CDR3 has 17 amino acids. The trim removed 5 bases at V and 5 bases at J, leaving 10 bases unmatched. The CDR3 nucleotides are TGTGCCAGCAGCAATCCGGGACTAGCGGGAGGCACCCACGAGCAGTACTTC. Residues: CASSNPGLAGGTHEQYF.